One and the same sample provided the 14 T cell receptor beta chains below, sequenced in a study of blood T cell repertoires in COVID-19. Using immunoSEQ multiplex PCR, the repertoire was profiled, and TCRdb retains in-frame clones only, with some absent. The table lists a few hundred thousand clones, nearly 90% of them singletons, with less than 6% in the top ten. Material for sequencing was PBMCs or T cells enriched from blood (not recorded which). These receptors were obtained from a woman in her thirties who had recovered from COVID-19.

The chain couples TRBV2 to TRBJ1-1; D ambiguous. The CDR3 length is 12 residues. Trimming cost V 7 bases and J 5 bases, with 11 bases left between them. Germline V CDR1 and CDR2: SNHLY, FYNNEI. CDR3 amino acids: CASTRRLTEAFF. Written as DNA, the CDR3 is TGTGCCAGCACGCGGCGTCTGACTGAAGCTTTCTTT.

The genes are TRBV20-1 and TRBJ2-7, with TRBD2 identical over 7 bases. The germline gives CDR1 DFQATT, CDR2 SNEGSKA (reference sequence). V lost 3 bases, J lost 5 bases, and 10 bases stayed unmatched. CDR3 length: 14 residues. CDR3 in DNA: TGCAGTGCTAGTAGGGAGGGCCCCAAGGACGAGCAGTACTTC. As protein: CSASREGPKDEQYF.

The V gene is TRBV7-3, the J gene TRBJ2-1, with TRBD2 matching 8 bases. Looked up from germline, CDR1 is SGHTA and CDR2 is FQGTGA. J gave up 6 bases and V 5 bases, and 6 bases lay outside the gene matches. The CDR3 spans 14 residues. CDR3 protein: CASSVGGTSNEQFF. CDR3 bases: TGTGCCAGCAGCGTCGGCGGGACTAGCAATGAGCAGTTCTTC.

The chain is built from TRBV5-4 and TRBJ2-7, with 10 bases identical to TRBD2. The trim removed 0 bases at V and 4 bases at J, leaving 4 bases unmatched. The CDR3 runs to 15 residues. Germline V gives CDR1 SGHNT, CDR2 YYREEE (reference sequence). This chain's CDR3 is CASSLAVAGGYEQYF. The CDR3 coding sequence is TGTGCCAGCAGCTTGGCGGTAGCGGGGGGTTACGAGCAGTACTTC.

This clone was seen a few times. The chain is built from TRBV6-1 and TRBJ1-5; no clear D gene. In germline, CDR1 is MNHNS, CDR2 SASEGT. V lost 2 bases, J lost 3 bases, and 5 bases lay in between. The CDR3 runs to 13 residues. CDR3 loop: CASSEQVNQPQHF. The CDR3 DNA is TGTGCCAGCAGTGAACAGGTCAATCAGCCCCAGCATTTT.

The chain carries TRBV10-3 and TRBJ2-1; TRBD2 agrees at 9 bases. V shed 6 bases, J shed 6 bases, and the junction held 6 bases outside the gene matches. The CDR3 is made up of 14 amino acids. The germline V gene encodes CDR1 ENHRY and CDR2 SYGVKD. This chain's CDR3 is CAIRQSGGLNEQFF. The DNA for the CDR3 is TGTGCCATCAGACAAAGCGGGGGGCTCAATGAGCAGTTCTTC.

The CDR3 here is CASSMGGSTEAFF. Here the CDR3 DNA reads TGTGCCAGTAGTATGGGGGGTAGCACTGAAGCTTTCTTT. The J gene is TRBJ1-1, the V gene TRBV19, with D maybe TRBD1 (5 bases). CDR3 length: 13 amino acids. The ends were cut back, 3 bases at V and 4 bases at J, with 9 bases in the middle. Germline lookup yields CDR1 LNHDA and CDR2 SQIVND (reference sequence).

The DNA of the CDR3 is TGTGCCAGCAGCTTGGCTGGTGGGCTAGCGGGGAGCGAGCAGTACTTC. This sequence encodes CASSLAGGLAGSEQYF. V is TRBV5-6 and J is TRBJ2-7; TRBD2 matches at 9 bases. V lost 0 bases and J lost 6; bases outside the gene matches: 10. The CDR3 loop spans 16 amino acids. From germline, CDR1 is SGHDT and CDR2 YYEEEE.

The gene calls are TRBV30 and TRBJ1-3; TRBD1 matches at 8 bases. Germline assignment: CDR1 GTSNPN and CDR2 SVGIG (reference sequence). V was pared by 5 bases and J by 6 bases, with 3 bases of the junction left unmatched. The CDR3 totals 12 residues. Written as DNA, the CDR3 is TGTGCCTGGTCAGGGGGCAAAAACACCATATATTTT. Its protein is CAWSGGKNTIYF.

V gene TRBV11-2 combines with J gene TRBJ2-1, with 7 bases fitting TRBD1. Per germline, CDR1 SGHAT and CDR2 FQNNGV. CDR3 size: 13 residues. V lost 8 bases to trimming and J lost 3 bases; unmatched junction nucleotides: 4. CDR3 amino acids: CASVGTVYNEQFF. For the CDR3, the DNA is TGTGCCAGCGTGGGGACAGTCTACAATGAGCAGTTCTTC.

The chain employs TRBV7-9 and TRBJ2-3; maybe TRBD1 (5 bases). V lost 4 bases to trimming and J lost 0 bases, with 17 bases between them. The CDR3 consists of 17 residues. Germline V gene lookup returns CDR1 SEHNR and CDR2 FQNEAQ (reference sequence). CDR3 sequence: CASSSTVDASSTDTQYF. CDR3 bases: TGTGCCAGCAGCTCGACAGTGGACGCCTCTAGCACAGATACGCAGTATTTT.

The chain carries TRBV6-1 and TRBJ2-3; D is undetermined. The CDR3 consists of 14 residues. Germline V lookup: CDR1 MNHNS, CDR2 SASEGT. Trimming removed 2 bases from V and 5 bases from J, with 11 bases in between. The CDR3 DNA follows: TGTGCCAGCAGTGAACCTTCCTATGGAGATACGCAGTATTTT. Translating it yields CASSEPSYGDTQYF.

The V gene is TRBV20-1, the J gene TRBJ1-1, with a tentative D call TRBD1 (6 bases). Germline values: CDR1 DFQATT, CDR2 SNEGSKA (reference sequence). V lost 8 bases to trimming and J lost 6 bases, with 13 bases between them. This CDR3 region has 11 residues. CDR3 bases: TGCAGTTGCAAACAGGGCGCTGAAGCTTTCTTT. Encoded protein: CSCKQGAEAFF.

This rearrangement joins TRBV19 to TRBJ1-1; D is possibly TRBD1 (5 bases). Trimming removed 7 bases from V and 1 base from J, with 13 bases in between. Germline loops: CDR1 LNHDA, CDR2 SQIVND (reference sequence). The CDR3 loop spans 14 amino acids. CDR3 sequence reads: CASKVTDPNTEAFF. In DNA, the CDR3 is TGTGCCAGTAAGGTGACAGACCCGAACACTGAAGCTTTCTTT.